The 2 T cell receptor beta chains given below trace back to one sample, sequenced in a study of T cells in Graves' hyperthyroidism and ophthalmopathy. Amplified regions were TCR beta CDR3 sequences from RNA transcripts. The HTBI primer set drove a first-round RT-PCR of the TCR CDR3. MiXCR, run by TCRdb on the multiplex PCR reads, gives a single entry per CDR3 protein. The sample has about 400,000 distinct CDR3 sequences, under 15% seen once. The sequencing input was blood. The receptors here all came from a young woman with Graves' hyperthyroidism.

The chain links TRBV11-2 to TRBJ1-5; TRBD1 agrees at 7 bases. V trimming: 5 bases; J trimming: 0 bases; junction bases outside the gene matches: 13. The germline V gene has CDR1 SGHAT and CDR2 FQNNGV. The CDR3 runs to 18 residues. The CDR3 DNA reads TGTGCCAGCAGCCCATTGGGGACAGACTATTATAGCAATCAGCCCCAGCATTTT. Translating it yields CASSPLGTDYYSNQPQHF.

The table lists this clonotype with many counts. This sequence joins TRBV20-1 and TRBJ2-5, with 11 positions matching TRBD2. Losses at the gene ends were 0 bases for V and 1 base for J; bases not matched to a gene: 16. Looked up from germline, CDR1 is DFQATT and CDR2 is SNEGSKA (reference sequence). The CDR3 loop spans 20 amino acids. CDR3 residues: CSARDATGTSGGSRQETQYF. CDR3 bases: TGCAGTGCTAGAGATGCGACCGGGACTAGCGGAGGGTCCCGCCAAGAGACCCAGTACTTC.